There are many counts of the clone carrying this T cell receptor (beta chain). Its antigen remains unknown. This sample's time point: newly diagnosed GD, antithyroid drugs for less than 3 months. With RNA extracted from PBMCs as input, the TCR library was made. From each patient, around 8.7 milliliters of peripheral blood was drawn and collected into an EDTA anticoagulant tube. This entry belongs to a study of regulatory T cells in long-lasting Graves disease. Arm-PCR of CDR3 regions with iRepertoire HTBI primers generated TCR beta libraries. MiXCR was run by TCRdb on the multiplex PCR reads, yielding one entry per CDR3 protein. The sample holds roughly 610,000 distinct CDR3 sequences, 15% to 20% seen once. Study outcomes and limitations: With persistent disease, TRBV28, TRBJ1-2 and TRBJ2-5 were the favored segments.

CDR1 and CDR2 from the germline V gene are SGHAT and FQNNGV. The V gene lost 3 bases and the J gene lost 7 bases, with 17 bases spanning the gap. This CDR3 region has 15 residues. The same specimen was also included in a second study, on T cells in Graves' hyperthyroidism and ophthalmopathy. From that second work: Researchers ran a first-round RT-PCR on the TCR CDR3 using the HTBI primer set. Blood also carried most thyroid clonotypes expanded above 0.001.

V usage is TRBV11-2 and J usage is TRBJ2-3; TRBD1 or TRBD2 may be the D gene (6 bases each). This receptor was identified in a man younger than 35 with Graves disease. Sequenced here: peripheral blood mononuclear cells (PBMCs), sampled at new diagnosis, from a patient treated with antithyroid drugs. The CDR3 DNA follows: TGTGCCAGCAGCTTTAGGGCGGAGGGGGGACATACGCAGTATTTT. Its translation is CASSFRAEGGHTQYF.